Below are 9 T cell receptor beta chains sequenced from a single sample in a study of T cells in tumors after PD-1 blockade. Clones were read by immunoSEQ multiplex PCR, and TCRdb kept only the in-frame ones, dropping some. The sample lists under 75,000 clones; around 67% were seen once. Sequences were derived from PBMCs, sampled after anti-PD-1 treatment. Receptors were obtained from a human donor with basal cell carcinoma.

This clone appeared a few times. V is TRBV5-5 and J is TRBJ1-5; D may be TRBD1 (5 bases). This CDR3 contains 20 residues. Germline CDR1 is SGHKS and CDR2 is YYEKEE (reference sequence). Trimming removed 5 bases at V and 0 bases at J, with 27 bases between. The CDR3 here is CASSLPIRQTIHYSNQPQHF. Here the CDR3 DNA reads TGTGCCAGCAGTCTACCCATTCGACAGACGATCCATTATAGCAATCAGCCCCAGCATTTT.

DNA for the CDR3: TGTGCCAGCAGTGATTTGAGGGGAACCGGGGAGCTGTTTTTT. This encodes CASSDLRGTGELFF. The chain carries TRBV6-1 and TRBJ2-2; D is tentatively TRBD1 or TRBD2 (5 bases each). The V gene lost 3 bases and the J gene lost 5 bases, with 10 bases spanning the gap. Germline V CDR1 and CDR2: MNHNS, SASEGT. This CDR3 is built from 14 residues.

The chain combines TRBV29-1 with TRBJ2-5, with D unclear. CDR1 and CDR2 (germline): SQVTM, ANQGSEA. The V gene lost 8 bases and the J gene lost 7 bases, with 5 bases spanning the gap. The CDR3 has 8 amino acids. Written as DNA, the CDR3 is TGCAGCTGGGGGACCCAGTACTTC. Residues: CSWGTQYF.

The chain has TRBV24-1 and TRBJ2-5, with D maybe TRBD2 (6 bases). V was trimmed by 6 bases and J by 1 base, leaving 14 bases between them. The CDR3 runs 15 residues. The germline V gene encodes CDR1 KGHDR and CDR2 SFDVKD. CDR3 in DNA: TGTGCCACCAGTACGAAGGGAGGCAGCCAAGAGACCCAGTACTTC. As protein: CATSTKGGSQETQYF.

J is TRBJ2-2 and V is TRBV28; the match to TRBD2 covers 7 bases. The germline V gene encodes CDR1 MDHEN and CDR2 SYDVKM. The length of the CDR3 is 15 residues. V lost 6 bases, J lost 4 bases, and 8 bases stayed unmatched. Here the CDR3 DNA reads TGTGCCAGCAGACGGACCGGGACTACCACCGGGGAGCTGTTTTTT. Protein: CASRRTGTTTGELFF.

This chain joins TRBV6-4 and TRBJ1-1; 7 positions agree with TRBD1. This CDR3 is 14 amino acids long. CDR1 is MRHNA and CDR2 is SNTAGT in the germline V gene. V lost 4 bases and J lost 1; bases outside the gene matches: 3. CDR3 region: CASSATGTNTEAFF. The CDR3 nucleotides are TGTGCCAGCAGTGCGACAGGGACGAACACTGAAGCTTTCTTT.

The chain employs TRBV30 and TRBJ2-5; D is uncertain. This CDR3 is built from 11 residues. V was clipped by 7 bases and J by 5 bases, with 11 bases between them. CDR1 GTSNPN and CDR2 SVGIG come from the germline V gene (reference sequence). CDR3 bases: TGTGCCTCCACTACCCTGGAGACCCAGTACTTC. Translation gives CASTTLETQYF.

This rearrangement joins TRBV7-9 to TRBJ2-1; D gene unclear. CDR1 and CDR2 from the germline V gene are SEHNR and FQNEAQ (reference sequence). There are 13 residues in the CDR3. Trimming stripped 7 bases from V and 4 bases from J, with 11 bases between. The CDR3 region has the DNA TGTGCCAGCATGCAATCTGGATACAATGAGCAGTTCTTC. Translation: CASMQSGYNEQFF.

The chain employs TRBV30 and TRBJ2-7, with 8 positions matching TRBD1. CDR3 length: 13 amino acids. V gave up 6 bases and J gave up 4 bases; unmatched junction bases: 8. Germline CDR1 is GTSNPN and CDR2 is SVGIG (reference sequence). In DNA form, the CDR3 reads TGTGCCTGTTTACAGGGGGAAGCTTACGAGCAGTACTTC. Translation: CACLQGEAYEQYF.